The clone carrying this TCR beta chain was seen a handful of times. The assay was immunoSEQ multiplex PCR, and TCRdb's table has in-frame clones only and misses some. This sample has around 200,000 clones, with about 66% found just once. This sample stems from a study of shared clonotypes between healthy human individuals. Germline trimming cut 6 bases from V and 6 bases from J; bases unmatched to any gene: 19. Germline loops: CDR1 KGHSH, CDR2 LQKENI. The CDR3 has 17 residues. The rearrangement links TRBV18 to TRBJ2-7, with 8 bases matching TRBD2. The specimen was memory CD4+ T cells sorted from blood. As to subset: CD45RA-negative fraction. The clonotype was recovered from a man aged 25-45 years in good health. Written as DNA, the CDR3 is TGTGCCAGCTCCGGAAGCCTCGCGGGGCTAGCGGGCACCGAGCAGTACTTC. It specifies CASSGSLAGLAGTEQYF.